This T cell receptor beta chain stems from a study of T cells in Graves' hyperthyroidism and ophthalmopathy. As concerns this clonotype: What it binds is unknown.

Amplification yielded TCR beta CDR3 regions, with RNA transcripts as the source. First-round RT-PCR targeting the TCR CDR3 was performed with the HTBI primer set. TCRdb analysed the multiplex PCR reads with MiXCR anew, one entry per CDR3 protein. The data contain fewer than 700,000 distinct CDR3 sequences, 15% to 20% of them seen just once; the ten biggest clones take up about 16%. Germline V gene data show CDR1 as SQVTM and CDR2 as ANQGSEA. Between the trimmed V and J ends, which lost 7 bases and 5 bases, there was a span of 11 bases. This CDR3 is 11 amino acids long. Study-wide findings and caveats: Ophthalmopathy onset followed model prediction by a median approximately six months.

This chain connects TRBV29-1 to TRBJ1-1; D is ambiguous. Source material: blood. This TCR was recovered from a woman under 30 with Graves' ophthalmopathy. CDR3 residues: CSAERETEAFF. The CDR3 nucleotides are TGCAGCGCCGAGAGGGAAACTGAAGCTTTCTTT. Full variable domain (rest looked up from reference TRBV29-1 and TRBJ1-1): SAVISQKPSRDICQRGTSLTIQCQVDSQVTMMFWYRQQPGQSLTLIATANQGSEATYESGFVIDKFPISRPNLTFSTLTVSNMSPEDSSIYLCSAERETEAFFGQGTRLTVV.